This TCR beta chain was sequenced during a study of PD-L1 blockade in urothelial cancer. Study in general: Bladder-origin urothelial cancer in males described about 85% of the 29 patients.

Documented time point: peripheral blood 6 weeks after treatment start. The table came from immunoSEQ multiplex PCR; TCRdb's copy has only in-frame clones and leaves some out. The table lists some 41,000 clones, 83% of them singletons. The germline V gene has CDR1 MDHEN and CDR2 SYDVKM. The CDR3 is 16 residues long. V was clipped by 4 bases and J by 11 bases, with 26 bases between them. The source of this sequence is a man aged 60 to 69 with urothelial cancer. The source was PBMCs, collected around atezolizumab (anti-PD-L1) treatment. The chain links TRBV28 to TRBJ1-1, with D unclear. CDR3 DNA: TGTGCCAGCAGTTCCAAGCGGCTGGTCTCCCCTGCGGGGGCTTTCTTT. Its translation: CASSSKRLVSPAGAFF.